This TCR beta chain comes out of a study of blood T cell repertoires in COVID-19 (TCRdb year 2020). Background on the whole study: Samples covering the acute and convalescent phases of COVID-19 were provided by collaborators in the United States, Italy and Spain. Nearly every sample came with metadata listing a de-identified subject ID, COVID-19 status, age in years and sex. Samples were obtained from the ongoing ImmuneRACE study (first 160 participants) and from some 1,200 subjects provided by 6 global collaborators. The repertoires were released in a freely available public database meant as a resource for research on the immune response to SARS-CoV-2. HLA class I and class II types, where available, came from metadata supplied by the sample provider rather than from assay-based typing. The material from the prospective study consisted of cDNA or gDNA derived from T cells, B-cell-depleted T cells, or PBMCs. Deeply sampled blood TCRbeta repertoires from subjects exposed to, actively infected with, or recovered from COVID-19 were included in the dataset.

Paper-wide results and their limitations: The quantity of clinical and demographic metadata differed by source and by participant and was supplied without curation.

A remark on this clone: There is no known antigen for this receptor. Per-nucleotide qualities are absent, and no much larger clonotype sits a single base away.

CDR3 length: 13 amino acids, cysteine to phenylalanine. CDR3 DNA only is kept here, 39 bases in frame from base 1. The germline V gene specifies SNHLY as CDR1 and FYNNEI as CDR2. V is shortened by 4 bases, J by 6 bases, and the region joining them spans 12 bases. TCRbeta CDR3 regions were amplified from genomic DNA by means of the immunoSEQ Assay, a bias-controlled multiplex PCR. As for the authors' bioinformatics: Within the assay, amplification of reference gene primers was used to estimate how many nucleated cells each sample contained. Sequence reads were collapsed and filtered to measure the absolute abundance of every unique TCRbeta CDR3 rearrangement. For each sample, productive Simpson clonality was calculated as the square root of Simpson's diversity index across productive rearrangements. The source is immuneACCESS, and TCRdb retained only in-frame sequences with V and J called. Part of the clones is not carried over; for the studies checked, unresolved V genes explain less than half of this, and the remainder is unexplained. D and trimming come from the DNA, and the V and J calls and clone size come from that table. The table for this sample lists 170,000 or so clones; 60% to 80% of them were counted only once. The top ten constitute approximately 26% of the sample.

The collaborating institutions used their own protocols to collect whole blood in K2EDTA tubes. For TCRbeta analysis, collaborators shipped samples in one of three forms: frozen whole blood, isolated PBMCs, or DNA extracted from either of those sample types. The sample was peripheral blood. In this chain, TRBV2 is recombined with TRBJ1-1; TRBD1 could be the D gene, as 6 bases match. This TCR came from a woman aged 70-85 years with acute or convalescent COVID-19. The CDR3 is CASSGAGVAEAFF. The DNA is as follows: TGTGCCAGCAGTGGGGCAGGGGTCGCTGAAGCTTTCTTT.